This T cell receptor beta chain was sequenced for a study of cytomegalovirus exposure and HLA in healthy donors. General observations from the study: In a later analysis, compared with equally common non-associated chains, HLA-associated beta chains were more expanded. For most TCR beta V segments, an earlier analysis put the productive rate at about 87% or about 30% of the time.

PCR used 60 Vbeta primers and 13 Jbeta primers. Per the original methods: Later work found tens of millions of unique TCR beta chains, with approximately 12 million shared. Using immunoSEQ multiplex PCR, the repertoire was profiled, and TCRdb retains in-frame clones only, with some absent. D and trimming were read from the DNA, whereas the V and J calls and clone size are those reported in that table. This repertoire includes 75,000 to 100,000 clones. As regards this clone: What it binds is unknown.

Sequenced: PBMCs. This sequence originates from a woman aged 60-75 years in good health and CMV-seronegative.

The CDR3 region has the DNA TGTGCCAGCAGTTTGGTAGGGGGCCTCACCTACGAGCAGTACTTC. It is translated as CASSLVGGLTYEQYF. The chain joins TRBV28 to TRBJ2-7; 7 nucleotides match TRBD1. In germline, CDR1 is MDHEN, CDR2 SYDVKM. Losses at the gene ends were 3 bases for V and 2 bases for J; bases not matched to a gene: 7. This CDR3 has 15 residues.